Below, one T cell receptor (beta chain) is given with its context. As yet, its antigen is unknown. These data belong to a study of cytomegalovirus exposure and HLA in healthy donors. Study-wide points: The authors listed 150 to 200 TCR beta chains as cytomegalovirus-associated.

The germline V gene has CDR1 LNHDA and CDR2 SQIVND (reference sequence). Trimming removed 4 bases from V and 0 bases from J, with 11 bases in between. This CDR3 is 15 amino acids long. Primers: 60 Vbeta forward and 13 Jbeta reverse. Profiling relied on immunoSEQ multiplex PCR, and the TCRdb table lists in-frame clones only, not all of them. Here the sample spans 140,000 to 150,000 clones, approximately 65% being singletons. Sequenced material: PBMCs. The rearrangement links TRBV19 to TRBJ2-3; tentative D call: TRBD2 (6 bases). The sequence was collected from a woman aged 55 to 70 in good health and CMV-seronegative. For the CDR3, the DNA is TGTGCCAGTAGTACGGGACTGGTTAGCACAGATACGCAGTATTTT. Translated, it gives CASSTGLVSTDTQYF.